These T cell receptor beta chains were read from a single sample in a study of T cells after yellow fever vaccination. TCRdb re-derived calls from the 5' RACE reads in MiXCR, one entry per CDR3 protein. The sample consists of a few hundred thousand distinct CDR3 sequences, around 13% of them appearing once. The specimen comprised CD4+ T cells sorted from PBMCs, sampled 15 days after the yellow fever booster vaccination. Every receptor here comes from a man aged 18 to 30 who received the YFV17D yellow fever vaccine. The CDR3 runs from the conserved cysteine through the conserved F or W. The D gene is left open where the match is weak. Clone size, where shown, is once, few, many, or a class for clones that have expanded.

TRBJ2-5 TRBV20-1 - - CSASPVGYQETQYF TGCAGTGCTAGTCCTGTCGGATACCAAGAGACCCAGTACTTC
TRBJ2-1 TRBV24-1 many TRBD2 CATSTPSGGANEQFF TGTGCCACCAGTACTCCTAGCGGGGGGGCCAATGAGCAGTTCTTC
TRBJ1-1 TRBV2 once TRBD1 CASSKNTGDTEAFF TGTGCCAGCAGTAAAAATACAGGGGACACTGAAGCTTTCTTT
TRBJ1-2 TRBV19 - - CASSPEDYGYTF TGTGCCAGTAGTCCGGAGGACTATGGCTACACCTTC
TRBJ2-1 TRBV2 - TRBD1 CASRDRDRTTEQFF TGTGCCAGCAGGGACCGGGACAGGACTACTGAGCAGTTCTTC
TRBJ2-2 TRBV6-5 - TRBD2 CASSYSGLAGYTGELFF TGTGCCAGCAGTTACTCGGGCCTAGCGGGGTACACCGGGGAGCTGTTTTTT
TRBJ1-6 TRBV3-1 few - CASSPGRPPLHF TGTGCCAGCAGCCCCGGCAGGCCACCCCTCCACTTT
TRBJ1-2 TRBV28 few - CASSPPNARGYTF TGTGCCAGCAGCCCCCCGAACGCTCGTGGCTACACCTTC
TRBJ1-2 TRBV20-1 few TRBD1 CSAATGRAGGYTF TGCAGTGCTGCGACAGGGCGCGCAGGAGGCTACACCTTC
TRBJ2-3 TRBV3-1 - - CASSHDGGGDTQYF TGTGCCAGCAGCCACGACGGGGGTGGGGATACGCAGTATTTT
TRBJ2-3 TRBV25-1 few - CASSVGGGRPTDTQYF TGTGCCAGCAGTGTAGGTGGGGGCCGACCCACAGATACGCAGTATTTT
TRBJ2-5 TRBV18 - TRBD2 CASSPRTSGFRETQYF TGTGCCAGCTCACCACGAACTAGCGGGTTTAGAGAGACCCAGTACTTC
TRBJ2-6 TRBV11-2 - - CASSLAVSGANVLTF TGTGCCAGCAGCTTAGCAGTCTCTGGGGCCAACGTCCTGACTTTC
TRBJ1-1 TRBV12-3/TRBV12-4 few - CASSLAQARGIGNTEAFF TGTGCCAGCAGTTTAGCGCAAGCCAGGGGAATCGGGAACACTGAAGCTTTCTTT
TRBJ2-2 TRBV7-2 many - CASSLAGFSGELFF TGTGCCAGCAGCTTAGCGGGATTCTCCGGGGAGCTGTTTTTT
TRBJ2-3 TRBV28 few - CASSYPGFADTQYF TGTGCCAGCAGCTATCCGGGGTTTGCAGATACGCAGTATTTT
TRBJ1-6 TRBV20-1 few - CSARGGVGAAGSPLHF TGCAGTGCCCGAGGCGGTGTCGGAGCCGCGGGGTCACCCCTCCACTTT
TRBJ2-5 TRBV5-1 - TRBD1 CASSLGPQTGGIGTQYF TGCGCCAGCAGCTTGGGCCCTCAGACAGGGGGCATAGGGACCCAGTACTTC
TRBJ2-1 TRBV5-4 - - CASSLGTGSHEQFF TGTGCCAGCAGTTTAGGGACCGGAAGCCATGAGCAGTTCTTC
TRBJ1-6 TRBV2 many TRBD1 CASKGTGGSPLHF TGTGCCAGCAAAGGGACAGGAGGTTCACCCCTCCACTTT
TRBJ2-7 TRBV11-2 many - CASSHPVGEQYF TGTGCCAGCAGCCATCCGGTCGGGGAGCAGTACTTC
TRBJ2-7 TRBV7-8 few TRBD1 CASSFPGQGSHEQYF TGTGCCAGCAGCTTCCCGGGACAGGGTTCCCACGAGCAGTACTTC
TRBJ2-1 TRBV29-1 few - CSGRRVSSYNEQFF TGCAGCGGTCGCCGGGTCAGCTCCTACAATGAGCAGTTCTTC
TRBJ2-5 TRBV18 few - CASSPPASYETQYF TGTGCCAGCTCACCACCGGCTAGCTATGAGACCCAGTACTTC
TRBJ2-1 TRBV11-2 - - CASSLDARYNEQFF TGTGCCAGCAGCTTAGATGCCAGGTACAATGAGCAGTTCTTC
TRBJ2-2 TRBV24-1 - - CATSDSPRWVTPNTGELFF TGTGCCACCAGTGATTCCCCGCGCTGGGTAACCCCGAACACCGGGGAGCTGTTTTTT
TRBJ1-3 TRBV6-5 many - CASSYRRTNSGNTIYF TGTGCCAGCAGTTACAGGAGGACAAACTCTGGAAACACCATATATTTT
TRBJ2-1 TRBV10-3 - TRBD2 CAISGTSGYYNEQFF TGTGCCATCAGTGGGACTAGCGGATACTACAATGAGCAGTTCTTC
TRBJ2-2 TRBV7-9 few - CASSPHRLIPGELFF TGTGCCAGCAGCCCCCACCGCCTTATTCCCGGGGAGCTGTTTTTT
TRBJ2-3 TRBV10-3 many - CAISESGMGVDTQYF TGTGCCATCAGTGAATCCGGCATGGGCGTGGATACGCAGTATTTT
TRBJ1-1 TRBV11-2 few - CASSLRQMNTEAFF TGTGCCAGCAGCTTACGACAGATGAACACTGAAGCTTTCTTT
TRBJ2-3 TRBV3-1 - - CASSPTGPGGTDTQYF TGTGCCAGCAGTCCAACCGGACCGGGTGGGACAGATACGCAGTATTTT
TRBJ1-3 TRBV18 few TRBD1 CASSPPGQGNTIYF TGTGCCAGCTCACCACCGGGACAGGGAAACACCATATATTTT
TRBJ2-2 TRBV6-2/TRBV6-3 few TRBD2 CASSLGIRSRLAGGMNTGELFF TGTGCCAGCAGCCTAGGGATCCGGTCGCGACTAGCGGGGGGAATGAACACCGGGGAGCTGTTTTTT
TRBJ2-5 TRBV7-2 - TRBD2 CASSFTAGVQETQYF TGTGCCAGCAGCTTTACAGCGGGGGTGCAAGAGACCCAGTACTTC
TRBJ1-1 TRBV18 - - CASSQIHSAGKETEAFF TGTGCCAGCTCACAAATACATTCGGCAGGGAAAGAAACTGAAGCTTTCTTT
TRBJ2-1 TRBV9 - - CASSVDTSSYNEQFF TGTGCCAGCAGCGTAGACACTTCCTCCTACAATGAGCAGTTCTTC
TRBJ1-1 TRBV4-2 - TRBD1 CASSSRGQGNTEAFF TGTGCCAGCAGCTCGCGGGGACAGGGCAACACTGAAGCTTTCTTT
TRBJ2-7 TRBV20-1 - - CSASTLLATYEQYF TGCAGTGCTAGCACCCTCCTAGCGACGTACGAGCAGTACTTC
TRBJ2-1 TRBV12-3/TRBV12-4 many - CASSLGWQNHNEQFF TGTGCCAGCAGTTTAGGATGGCAAAACCACAATGAGCAGTTCTTC
TRBJ2-7 TRBV7-3 many TRBD2 CASSSRLAGRSSYEQYF TGTGCCAGCAGCTCCCGACTAGCGGGGCGAAGCTCCTACGAGCAGTACTTC
TRBJ2-4 TRBV11-2 - - CASSLGQGGDIQYF TGTGCCAGCAGCTTAGGACAGGGCGGGGACATTCAGTACTTC